The following is a T cell receptor beta chain sequence with its context. This clone was observed once. Its antigen is still unknown. Per-nucleotide qualities are absent, and no much larger clonotype sits a single base away. Healthy HIV-negative adults with no recently reported acute infections or vaccinations were included as donors. Every donor was a Caucasian adult residing in Nashville, Tennessee, USA. CD4+ T cells were enriched through magnetic negative selection, after which naive cells were positively selected on CD45RA and the remaining negative fraction served as the memory subset. Blood was obtained by leukapheresis, after which PBMCs were separated by Ficoll-Histopaque density gradient centrifugation and cryopreserved in liquid nitrogen vapor phase. Analytical flow cytometry was used to check the purity and quantity of every magnetically sorted T cell population. Each sorted fraction had its genomic DNA isolated and then quantified by UV absorbance on a Nanodrop 2000c.

This record comes from a study of shared clonotypes between healthy human individuals (dated by TCRdb to the early 2020s). Turning to the overall study: Three men and a couple of women, aged 18 to 49 years, made up the cohort. For each donor, CD4 naive and CD4 memory were each given three plates, CD8 naive was given two plates, and CD8 memory was given one plate. To estimate repertoire size and how much clonotype sharing occurs between individuals, the study deeply sequenced the blood TCR repertoires of 4 to 6 healthy adults. Libraries were prepared and TCR repertoires were sequenced by different laboratories using diverse techniques, in order to increase sequencing depth and limit assay-specific biases. Between about 0.94 and 8.9 billion PBMCs per donor were obtained by leukapheresis.

The research as a whole found: Pairwise subsampling indicated that sequencing depth was expected to affect the degree of clonotype sharing among donors. Across a handful of donors, roughly 5% of naive CD4, roughly 3.3% of naive CD8, approximately 2.5% of memory CD4, and 0.4% of memory CD8 clonotypes were shared. Even with the large sequencing depth, rarefaction of the sorted-subset datasets indicated that sequencing was incomplete. Compared with non-shared clonotypes, clonotypes shared by all four sorted-subset donors had higher generation probabilities. Sampling was restricted to blood, and TCR repertoires in tissues likely differ from the TCR repertoires found in blood. Because the study included a small number of donors, the genetic and exposure-history diversity represented was limited. Naive subsets generally had larger estimated clonotype richness than memory subsets did.

Here V drops 6 bases and J drops 5 bases, and the junction holds 4 bases not matched to any gene. CDR1 MGHDK and CDR2 SYGVNS are derived from the germline V gene. From its cysteine to its phenylalanine, the CDR3 spans 14 amino acids. Left in the record is the CDR3 DNA by itself, 42 bases read in frame from the first base. Using the deep immunoSEQ assay, TCR CDR3 regions were amplified from genomic DNA by multiplex PCR. Extracted genomic DNA from each cell subset was spread evenly across all wells of several immunoSEQ 96-well plates, with each plate serving as a replicate. For sorted subsets, each replicate PCR was loaded with roughly 200 ng genomic DNA, equivalent to approximately 33,000 T cell genomes. Purified libraries were measured with a Qubit 3.0 fluorometer, size-checked on a Bioanalyzer 2100, and measured again with the KAPA Library Quantification kit. Every immunoSEQ 96-well plate was sequenced on a dedicated single-read 150-cycle Illumina NextSeq 550 flow cell. Per the original workflow: Because the immunoSEQ output included only junctional sequences and no quality scores, the filtering could not be the same as the filtering used for full-length reads. To assign V/J genes and CDR3, sequences were annotated against IMGT germline references using PyIR, a Python wrapper for IgBLAST v1.9. Reads were filtered out if the reads had weak V/J assignments (E-value above 1e-6), no CDR3, stop codons, out-of-frame junctions, or ambiguous translated residues. A V3J clonotype was defined by an identical inferred V gene, J gene, and CDR3 amino acid sequence. Percentage overlap between repertoires was computed as shared unique clonotypes divided by the size of the smaller repertoire. Three approaches were used to assess repertoire richness: RTK rarefaction, the Chao1 estimator, and Recon v2.1 estimates of unobserved clonotypes. For all TCRbeta clonotypes obtained by the gDNA method from four donors, generation probabilities were computed with OLGA. TCRdb limited this immuneACCESS table to in-frame rearrangements with V and J called. A share of clones is missing; checked studies link under half to unresolved V genes, and the rest is unexplained. Clone size and the V and J calls come from that table; the DNA yielded D and trimming. For this sample the table gives some 2,400,000 clones, of which approximately 94% were detected only once. Of the sample, roughly 0.13% falls within the top ten clones.

This sequence uses TRBV25-1 and TRBJ2-5, with TRBD2 identical over 12 junction bases. The TCR was taken from a man aged 18 to 29 in good health. The material sequenced was naive CD4+ T cells sorted from blood. The label giving this sample's cell subset or site can be read as: CD45RA+ positively selected. The DNA reads as follows: TGTGCCAGCAGCCCTAGCGGGGGGGGCGAGACCCAGTACTTC. Its amino acids are CASSPSGGGETQYF.